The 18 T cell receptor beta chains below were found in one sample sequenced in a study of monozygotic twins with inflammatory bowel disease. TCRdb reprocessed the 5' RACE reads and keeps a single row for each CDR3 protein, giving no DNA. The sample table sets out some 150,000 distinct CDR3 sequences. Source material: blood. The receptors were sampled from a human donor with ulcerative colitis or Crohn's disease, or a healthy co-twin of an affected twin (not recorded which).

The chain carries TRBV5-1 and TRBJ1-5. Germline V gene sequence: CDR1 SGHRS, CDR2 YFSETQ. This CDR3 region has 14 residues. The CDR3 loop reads CASSLEPKHQPQHF.

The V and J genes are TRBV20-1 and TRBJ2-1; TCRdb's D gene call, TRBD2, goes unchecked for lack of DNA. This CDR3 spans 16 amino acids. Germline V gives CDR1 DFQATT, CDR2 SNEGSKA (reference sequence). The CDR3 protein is CSARTSGMAAYNEQFF.

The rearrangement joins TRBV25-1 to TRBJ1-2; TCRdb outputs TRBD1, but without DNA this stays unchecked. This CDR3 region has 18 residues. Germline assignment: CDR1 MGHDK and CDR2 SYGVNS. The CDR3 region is CASSDLHEEPGRRRGYTF.

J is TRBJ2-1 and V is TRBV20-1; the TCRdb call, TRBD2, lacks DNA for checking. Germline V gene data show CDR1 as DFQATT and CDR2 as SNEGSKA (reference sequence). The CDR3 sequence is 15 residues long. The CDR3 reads CSAPPSGSFYNEQFF.

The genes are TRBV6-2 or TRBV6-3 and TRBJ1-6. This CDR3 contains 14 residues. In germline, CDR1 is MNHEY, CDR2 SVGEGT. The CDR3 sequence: CASSYPQQNSPLHF.

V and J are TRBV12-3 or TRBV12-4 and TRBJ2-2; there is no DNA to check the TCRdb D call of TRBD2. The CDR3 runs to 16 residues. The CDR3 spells CASSLDSTRGTGELFF.

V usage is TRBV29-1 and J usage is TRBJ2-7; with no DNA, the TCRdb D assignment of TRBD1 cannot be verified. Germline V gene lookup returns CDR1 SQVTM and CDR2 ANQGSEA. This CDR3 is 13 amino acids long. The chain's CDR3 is CSVKTGGIYEQYF.

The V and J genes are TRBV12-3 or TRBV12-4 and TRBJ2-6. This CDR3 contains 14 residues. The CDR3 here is CASSSQSGANVLTF.

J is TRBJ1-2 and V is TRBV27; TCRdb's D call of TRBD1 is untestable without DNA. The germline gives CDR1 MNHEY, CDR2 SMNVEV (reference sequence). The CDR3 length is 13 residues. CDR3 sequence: CASSSDRVKGYTF.

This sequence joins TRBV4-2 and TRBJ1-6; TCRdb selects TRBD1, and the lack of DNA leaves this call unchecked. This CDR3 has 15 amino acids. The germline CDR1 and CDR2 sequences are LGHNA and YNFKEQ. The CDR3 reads CASSPRSGPNSPLHF.

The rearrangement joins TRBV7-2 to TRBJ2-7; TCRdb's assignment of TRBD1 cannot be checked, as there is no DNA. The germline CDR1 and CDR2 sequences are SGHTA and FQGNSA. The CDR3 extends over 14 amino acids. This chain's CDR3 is CASSLRQGPYEQYF.

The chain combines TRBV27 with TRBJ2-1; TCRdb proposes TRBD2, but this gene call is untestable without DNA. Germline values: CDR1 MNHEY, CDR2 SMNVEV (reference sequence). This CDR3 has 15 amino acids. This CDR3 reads CASSFGGRVVNEQFF.

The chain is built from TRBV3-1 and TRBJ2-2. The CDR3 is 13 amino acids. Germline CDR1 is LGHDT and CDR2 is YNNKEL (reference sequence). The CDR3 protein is CASSQGSTGELFF.

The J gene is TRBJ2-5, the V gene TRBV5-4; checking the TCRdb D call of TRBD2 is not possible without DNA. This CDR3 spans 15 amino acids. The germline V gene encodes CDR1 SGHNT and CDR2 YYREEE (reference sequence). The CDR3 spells CASSLTQTRGETQYF. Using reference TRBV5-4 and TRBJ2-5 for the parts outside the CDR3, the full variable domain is ETGVTQSPTHLIKTRGQQVTLRCSSQSGHNTVSWYQQALGQGPQFIFQYYREEENGRGNFPPRFSGLQFPNYSSELNVNALELDDSALYLCASSLTQTRGETQYFGPGTRLLVL.

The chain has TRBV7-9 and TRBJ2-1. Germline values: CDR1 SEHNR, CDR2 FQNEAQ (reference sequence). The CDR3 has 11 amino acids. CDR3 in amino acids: CASSPRYEQFF.

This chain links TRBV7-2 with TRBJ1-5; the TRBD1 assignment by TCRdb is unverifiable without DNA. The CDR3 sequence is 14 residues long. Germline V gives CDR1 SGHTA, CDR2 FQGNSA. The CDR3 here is CAIEQGANNQPQHF. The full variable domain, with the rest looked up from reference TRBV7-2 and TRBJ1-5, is GAGVSQSPSNKVTEKGKDVELRCDPISGHTALYWYRQSLGQGLEFLIYFQGNSAPDKSGLPSDRFSAERTGGSVSTLTIQRTQQEDSAVYLCAIEQGANNQPQHFGDGTRLSIL.

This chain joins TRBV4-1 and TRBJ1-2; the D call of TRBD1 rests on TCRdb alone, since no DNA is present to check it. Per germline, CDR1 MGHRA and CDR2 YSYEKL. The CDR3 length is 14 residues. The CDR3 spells CASSPTGENYGYTF.

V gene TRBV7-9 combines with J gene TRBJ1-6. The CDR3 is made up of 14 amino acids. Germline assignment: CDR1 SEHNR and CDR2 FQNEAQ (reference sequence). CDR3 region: CASSLGNPGSPLHF.